Listed here is a single T cell receptor beta chain. The antigen is not known. The CDR3 is 15 amino acids. Trimming removed 1 base from V and 6 bases from J, with 14 bases in between. Germline-derived CDR1 and CDR2 are LGHDT and YNNKEL (reference sequence). The authors negatively isolated CD8+ and CD4+ T cells and FACS-enriched TEMRA cells. This sample is drawn from a study of CD8 T cells in Susac syndrome. RNA was extracted with the RNeasy kit, and a quantity of about 0.45 to 1 ug was reverse transcribed using random hexamers. TCRdb used MiXCR to reprocess the immunoSEQ multiplex PCR reads, holding one entry per CDR3 protein. The sample has around 80,000 distinct CDR3 sequences, around 93% seen once. Points from the study as a whole: Clonal expansion involving Susac CD8+ cells peaked in TEMRA cells and active patients. Some 17 Susac-specific public clones were found in total CD8+ repertoires and 4 to 6 in CD8+ TEMRA repertoires.

Source material: CD8+ T cells from PBMCs. This clonotype originated in a human donor with Susac syndrome. The V call is TRBV3-1, the J call TRBJ2-3, with D possibly matching TRBD2 (5 bases). The CDR3, as DNA: TGTGCCAGCAGCCAAGGGAGGACTCACGTGGATACGCAGTATTTT. Translation gives CASSQGRTHVDTQYF.